This T cell receptor (beta chain) stems from a study of beta chain features in type 1 diabetes. Findings and caveats of the study: Whether TCRB rearrangement is influenced by HLA type was left unresolved in this analysis. Patients with type 1 diabetes carried fewer insertions and had more deletions at their VDJ junctions.

Expressed TCRB transcripts were sequenced after all isolated RNA was converted to cDNA. The table came from immunoSEQ multiplex PCR; TCRdb's copy has only in-frame clones and leaves some out. The profile shows about 360,000 clones, around 13% of them singletons. The CDR3 consists of 15 residues. Germline V gene lookup returns CDR1 MNHEY and CDR2 SMNVEV (reference sequence). V was shortened by 2 bases and J by 6 bases, with 16 bases between the two germline ends. Remarks on this clone: Its matching antigen is unknown.

Sequencing input: naive CD4+ T cells from blood. The J gene is TRBJ1-2, the V gene TRBV27; D is undetermined. The TCR originated in a man aged 18 to 30 in good health. The DNA for the CDR3 is TGTGCCAGCAGTTTAGAGAAGTGGGCAGTGAATGGCTACACCTTC. It specifies CASSLEKWAVNGYTF.